The sequence of this TCR beta chain was determined in a study of cytomegalovirus exposure and HLA in healthy donors. V gave up 5 bases and J gave up 7 bases, with 11 bases separating them. This CDR3 region has 12 residues. Germline V lookup: CDR1 SGHVS, CDR2 FQNEAQ. TCRdb's copy holds only in-frame clones and misses some; the assay was immunoSEQ multiplex PCR. The sample has about 140,000 clones; roughly 86% are singletons. Sequenced material: PBMCs. The sequence came from a woman under 40 in good health and CMV-seronegative. This chain uses TRBV7-8 with TRBJ1-2; D may be TRBD1 (6 bases). The DNA of the CDR3 is TGTGCCAGCAGCCTCGGGGGGCTTGGCTACACCTTC. It specifies CASSLGGLGYTF.